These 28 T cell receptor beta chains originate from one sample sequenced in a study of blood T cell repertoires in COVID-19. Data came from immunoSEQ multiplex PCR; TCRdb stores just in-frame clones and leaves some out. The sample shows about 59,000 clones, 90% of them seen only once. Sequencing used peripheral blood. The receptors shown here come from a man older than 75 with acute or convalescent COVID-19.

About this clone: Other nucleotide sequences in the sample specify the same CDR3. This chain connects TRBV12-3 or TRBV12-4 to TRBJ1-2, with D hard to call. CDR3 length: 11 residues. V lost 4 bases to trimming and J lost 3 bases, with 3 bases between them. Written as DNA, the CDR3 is TGTGCCAGCAGTTCCGACTATGGCTACACCTTC. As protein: CASSSDYGYTF.

The CDR3 here is CASSLVAPGPGANVLTF. CDR3 nucleotides: TGTGCCAGCAGCTTAGTTGCCCCTGGGCCTGGGGCCAACGTCCTGACTTTC. This rearrangement joins TRBV11-2 to TRBJ2-6; no firm D call. The germline V gene has CDR1 SGHAT and CDR2 FQNNGV. CDR3 length: 17 residues. V was pared by 1 base and J by 2 bases, with 12 bases between.

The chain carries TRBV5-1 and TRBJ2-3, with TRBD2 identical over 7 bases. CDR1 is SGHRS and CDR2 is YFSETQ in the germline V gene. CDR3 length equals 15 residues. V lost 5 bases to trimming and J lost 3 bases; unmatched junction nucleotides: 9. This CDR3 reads CASRAGLVNTDTQYF. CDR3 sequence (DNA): TGCGCCAGCAGGGCAGGACTAGTGAATACAGATACGCAGTATTTT.

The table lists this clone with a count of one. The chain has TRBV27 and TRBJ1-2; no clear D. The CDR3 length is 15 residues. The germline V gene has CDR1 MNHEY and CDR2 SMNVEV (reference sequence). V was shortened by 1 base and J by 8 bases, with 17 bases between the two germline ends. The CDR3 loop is CASSLLSGSVGGYTF. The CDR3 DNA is TGTGCCAGCAGTTTATTGAGCGGCAGCGTCGGGGGCTACACCTTC.

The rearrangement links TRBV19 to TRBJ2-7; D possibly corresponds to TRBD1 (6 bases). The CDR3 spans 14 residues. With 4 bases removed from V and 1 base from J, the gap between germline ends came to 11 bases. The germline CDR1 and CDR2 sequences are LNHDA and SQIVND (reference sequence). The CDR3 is CASSRGLESYEQYF. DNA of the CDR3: TGTGCCAGTAGTAGGGGGCTGGAGTCCTACGAGCAGTACTTC. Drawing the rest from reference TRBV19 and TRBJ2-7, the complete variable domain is DGGITQSPKYLFRKEGQNVTLSCEQNLNHDAMYWYRQDPGQGLRLIYYSQIVNDFQKGDIAEGYSVSREKKESFPLTVTSAQKNPTAFYLCASSRGLESYEQYFGPGTRLTVT.

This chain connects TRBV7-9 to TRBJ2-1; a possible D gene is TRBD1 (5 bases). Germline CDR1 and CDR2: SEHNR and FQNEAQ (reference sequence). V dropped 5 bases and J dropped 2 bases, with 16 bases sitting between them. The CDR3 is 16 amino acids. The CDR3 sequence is CASSVTSRVTYNEQFF. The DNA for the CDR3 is TGTGCCAGCAGCGTGACCTCCAGGGTCACCTACAATGAGCAGTTCTTC.

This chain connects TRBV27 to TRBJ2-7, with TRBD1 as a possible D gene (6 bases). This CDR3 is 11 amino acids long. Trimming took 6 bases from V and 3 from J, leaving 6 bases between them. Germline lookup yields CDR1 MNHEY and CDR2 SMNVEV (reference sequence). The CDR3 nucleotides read TGTGCCAGCAGACAGGGCTACGAGCAGTACTTC. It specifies CASRQGYEQYF.

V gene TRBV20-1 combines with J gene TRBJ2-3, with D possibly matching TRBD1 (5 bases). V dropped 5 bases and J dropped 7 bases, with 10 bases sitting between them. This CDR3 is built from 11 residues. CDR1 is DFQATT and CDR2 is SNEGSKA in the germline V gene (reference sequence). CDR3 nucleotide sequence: TGCAGTGCTTCAAGGGGAAATACGCAGTATTTT. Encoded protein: CSASRGNTQYF.

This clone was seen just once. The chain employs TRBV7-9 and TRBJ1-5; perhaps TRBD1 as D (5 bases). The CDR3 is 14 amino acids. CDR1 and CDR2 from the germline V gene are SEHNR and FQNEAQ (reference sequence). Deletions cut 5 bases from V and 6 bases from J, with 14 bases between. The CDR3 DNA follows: TGTGCCAGCAGCCCCGCGGGGGGGGGTCAGCCCCAGCATTTT. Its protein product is CASSPAGGGQPQHF.

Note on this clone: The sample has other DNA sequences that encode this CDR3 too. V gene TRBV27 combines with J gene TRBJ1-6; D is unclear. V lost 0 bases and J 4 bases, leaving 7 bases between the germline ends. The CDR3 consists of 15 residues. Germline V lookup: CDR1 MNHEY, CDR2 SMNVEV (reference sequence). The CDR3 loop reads CASSLSGRYNSPLHF. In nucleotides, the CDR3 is TGTGCCAGCAGTTTATCGGGCAGATATAATTCACCCCTCCACTTT.

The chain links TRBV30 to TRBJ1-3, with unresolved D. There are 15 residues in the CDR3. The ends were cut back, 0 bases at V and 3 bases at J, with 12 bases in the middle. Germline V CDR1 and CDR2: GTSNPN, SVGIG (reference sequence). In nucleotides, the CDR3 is TGTGCCTGGAGTGTAACCCACACATATGGAAACACCATATATTTT. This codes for CAWSVTHTYGNTIYF.

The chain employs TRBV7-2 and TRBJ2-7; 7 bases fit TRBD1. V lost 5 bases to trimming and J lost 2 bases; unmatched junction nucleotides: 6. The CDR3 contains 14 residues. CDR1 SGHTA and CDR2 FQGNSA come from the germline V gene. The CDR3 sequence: CASSRGTAPYEQYF. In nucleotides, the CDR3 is TGTGCCAGCAGCAGGGGGACAGCTCCCTACGAGCAGTACTTC.

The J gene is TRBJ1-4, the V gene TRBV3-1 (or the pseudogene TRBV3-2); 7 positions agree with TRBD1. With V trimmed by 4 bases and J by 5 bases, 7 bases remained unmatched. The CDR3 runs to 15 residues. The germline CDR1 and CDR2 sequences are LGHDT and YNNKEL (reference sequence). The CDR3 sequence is CASSPPGQRNEKLFF. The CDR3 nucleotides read TGTGCCAGCAGCCCCCCGGGACAGAGAAATGAAAAACTGTTTTTT.

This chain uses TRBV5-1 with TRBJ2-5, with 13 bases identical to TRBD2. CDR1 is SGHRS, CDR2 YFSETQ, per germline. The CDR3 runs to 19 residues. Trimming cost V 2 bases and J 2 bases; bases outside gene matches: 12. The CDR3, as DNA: TGCGCCAGCAGCTTACCCCCGGGACTAGCGGGGCTTCTACAAGAGACCCAGTACTTC. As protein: CASSLPPGLAGLLQETQYF.

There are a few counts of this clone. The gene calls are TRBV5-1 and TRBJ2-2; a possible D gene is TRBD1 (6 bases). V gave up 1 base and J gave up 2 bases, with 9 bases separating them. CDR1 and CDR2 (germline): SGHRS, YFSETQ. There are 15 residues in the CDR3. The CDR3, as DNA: TGCGCCAGCAGCTTGTTGGGACAAAACACCGGGGAGCTGTTTTTT. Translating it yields CASSLLGQNTGELFF.

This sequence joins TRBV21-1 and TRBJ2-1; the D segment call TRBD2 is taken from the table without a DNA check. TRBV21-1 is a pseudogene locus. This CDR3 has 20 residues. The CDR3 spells CASSKEGASGGPSSYNEQFF. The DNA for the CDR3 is TGTGCCAGCAGCAAAGAAGGGGCTAGCGGGGGGCCGAGCTCCTACAATGAGCAGTTCTTC.

The CDR3 DNA reads as TGTGCCAGCAGCTTGTGGGGGGGCCAAGAGACCCAGTACTTC. It is translated as CASSLWGGQETQYF. The chain has TRBV5-4 and TRBJ2-5, with TRBD2 identical over 7 bases. V was pared by 1 base and J by 1 base, with 1 base of the junction left unmatched. This CDR3 contains 14 residues. Germline V lookup: CDR1 SGHNT, CDR2 YYREEE (reference sequence).

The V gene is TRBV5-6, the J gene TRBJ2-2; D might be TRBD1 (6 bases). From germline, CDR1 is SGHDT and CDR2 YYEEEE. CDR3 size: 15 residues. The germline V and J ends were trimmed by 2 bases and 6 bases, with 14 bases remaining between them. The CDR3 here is CASSFGTLTPGELFF. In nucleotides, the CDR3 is TGTGCCAGCAGCTTTGGGACACTAACACCCGGGGAGCTGTTTTTT.

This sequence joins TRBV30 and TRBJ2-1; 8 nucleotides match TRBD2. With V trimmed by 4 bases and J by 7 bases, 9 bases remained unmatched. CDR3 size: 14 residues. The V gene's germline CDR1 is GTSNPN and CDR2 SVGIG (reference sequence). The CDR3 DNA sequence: TGTGCCTGGATTGGGTCGGGGGGGTGGAATGAGCAGTTCTTC. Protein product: CAWIGSGGWNEQFF.

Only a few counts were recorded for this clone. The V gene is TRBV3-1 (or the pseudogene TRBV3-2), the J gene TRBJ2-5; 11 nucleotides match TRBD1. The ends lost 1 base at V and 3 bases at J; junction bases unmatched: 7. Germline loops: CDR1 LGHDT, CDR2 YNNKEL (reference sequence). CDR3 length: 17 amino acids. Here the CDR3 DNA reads TGTGCCAGCAGCCAAGTGTGGACAGGGGGCCCAAAAGAGACCCAGTACTTC. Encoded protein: CASSQVWTGGPKETQYF.

DNA of the CDR3: TGTGCCAGCAGCCTCGGGACGGCGACTAGTGGAGGCTACACCTTC. Its translation is CASSLGTATSGGYTF. This chain uses TRBV5-4 with TRBJ1-2; weak D call: TRBD1 (5 bases). CDR1 is SGHNT, CDR2 YYREEE, per germline (reference sequence). The CDR3 is made up of 15 amino acids. The V gene lost 4 bases and the J gene lost 8 bases, with 21 bases spanning the gap.

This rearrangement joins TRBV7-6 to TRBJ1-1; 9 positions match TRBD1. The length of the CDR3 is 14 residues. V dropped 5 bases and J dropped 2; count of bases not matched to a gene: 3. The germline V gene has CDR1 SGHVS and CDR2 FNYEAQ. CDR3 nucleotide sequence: TGTGCCAGCAGCCTGGACAGGGGAAACACTGAAGCTTTCTTT. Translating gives CASSLDRGNTEAFF.

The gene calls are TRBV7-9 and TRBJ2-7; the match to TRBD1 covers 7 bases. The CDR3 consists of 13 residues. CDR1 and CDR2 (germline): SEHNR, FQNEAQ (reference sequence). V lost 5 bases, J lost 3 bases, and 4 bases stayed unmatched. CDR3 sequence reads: CASSGQDLYEQYF. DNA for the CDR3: TGTGCCAGCAGCGGACAGGACCTCTACGAGCAGTACTTC.

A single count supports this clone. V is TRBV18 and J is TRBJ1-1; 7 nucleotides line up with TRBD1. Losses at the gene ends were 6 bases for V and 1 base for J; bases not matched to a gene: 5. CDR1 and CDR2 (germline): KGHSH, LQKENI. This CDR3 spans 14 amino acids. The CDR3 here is CASSHGTENTEAFF. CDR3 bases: TGTGCCAGCTCGCACGGGACAGAGAACACTGAAGCTTTCTTT.

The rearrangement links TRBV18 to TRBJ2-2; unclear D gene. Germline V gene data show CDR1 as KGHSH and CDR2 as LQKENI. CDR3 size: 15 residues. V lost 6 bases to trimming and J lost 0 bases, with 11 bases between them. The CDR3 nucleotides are TGTGCCAGCTCGCCAAGAGAGGCGAACACCGGGGAGCTGTTTTTT. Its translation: CASSPREANTGELFF.

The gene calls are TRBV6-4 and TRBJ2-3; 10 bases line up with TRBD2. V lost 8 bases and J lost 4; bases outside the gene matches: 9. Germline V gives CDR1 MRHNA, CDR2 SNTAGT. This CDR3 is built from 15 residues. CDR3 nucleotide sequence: TGTGCCAGCCCCATAGCGGGGGGCCCCCCAGATACGCAGTATTTT. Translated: CASPIAGGPPDTQYF.

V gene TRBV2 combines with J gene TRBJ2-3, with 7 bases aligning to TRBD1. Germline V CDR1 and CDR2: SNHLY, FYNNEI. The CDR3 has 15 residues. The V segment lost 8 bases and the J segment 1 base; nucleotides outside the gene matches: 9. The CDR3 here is CASRWAGGGTDTQYF. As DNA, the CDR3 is TGTGCCAGCCGGTGGGCAGGGGGAGGCACAGATACGCAGTATTTT.

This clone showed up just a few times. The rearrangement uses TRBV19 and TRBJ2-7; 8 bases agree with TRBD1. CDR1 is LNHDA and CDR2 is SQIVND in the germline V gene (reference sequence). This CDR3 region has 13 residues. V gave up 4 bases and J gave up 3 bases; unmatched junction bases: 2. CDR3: CASSTGGLYEQYF. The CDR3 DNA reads TGTGCCAGTAGTACAGGGGGCCTCTACGAGCAGTACTTC.